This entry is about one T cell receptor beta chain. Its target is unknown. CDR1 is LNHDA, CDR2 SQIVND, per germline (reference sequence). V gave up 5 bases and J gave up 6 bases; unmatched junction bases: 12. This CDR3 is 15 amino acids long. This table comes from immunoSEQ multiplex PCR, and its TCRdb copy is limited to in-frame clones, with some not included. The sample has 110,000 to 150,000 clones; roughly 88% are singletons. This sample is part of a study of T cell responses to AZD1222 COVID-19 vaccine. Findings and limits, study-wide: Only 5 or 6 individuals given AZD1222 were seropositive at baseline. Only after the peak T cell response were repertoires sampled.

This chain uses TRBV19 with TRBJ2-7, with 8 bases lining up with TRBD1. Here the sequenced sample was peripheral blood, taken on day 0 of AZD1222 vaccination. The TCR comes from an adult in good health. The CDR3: CASSPRTGWGGEQYF. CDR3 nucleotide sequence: TGTGCCAGTAGTCCCCGGACAGGGTGGGGCGGCGAGCAGTACTTC.